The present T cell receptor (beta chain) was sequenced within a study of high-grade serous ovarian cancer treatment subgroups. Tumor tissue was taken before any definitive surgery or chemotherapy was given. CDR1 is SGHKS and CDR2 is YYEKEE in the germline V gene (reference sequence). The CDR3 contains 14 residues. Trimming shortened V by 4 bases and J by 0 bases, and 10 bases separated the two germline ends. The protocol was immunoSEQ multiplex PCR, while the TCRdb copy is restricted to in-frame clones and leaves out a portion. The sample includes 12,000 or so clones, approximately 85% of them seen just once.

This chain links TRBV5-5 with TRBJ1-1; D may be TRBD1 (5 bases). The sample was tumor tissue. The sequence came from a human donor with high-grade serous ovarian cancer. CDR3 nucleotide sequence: TGTGCCAGCAGCCGGGACCTAATGAACACTGAAGCTTTCTTT. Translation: CASSRDLMNTEAFF.